The next 25 T cell receptor beta chains were all read from a single sample in a study of CXCR3-negative and CXCR3-positive naive CD8 T cells (dated by TCRdb to about 2019). Broader findings and caveats from the paper: TRB CDR3s from CXCR3-positive naive cells showed higher hydrophobicity (lower Kidera factor 4), lower energy, and higher strength and volume indices than CXCR3-negative naive cells.

Antigen specificity for these receptors is unknown. TCRdb shows the sequencer as NextSeq 550. The Human TCR Profiling Kit (MiLaboratory) was used to prepare UMI-labeled 5' RACE TRB cDNA libraries. TCRdb reanalyzed the reads, keeping one entry per CDR3 protein sequence and omitting DNA. For this sample, the table gives 150,000 to 180,000 distinct CDR3 sequences. The top ten clonotypes cover nearly 0.5% of the sample. The sequenced material came from naive CXCR3+ CD8+ T cells from blood. This specimen's cell subset or site label, per the study, means: CD45RO-CCR7+CD27+CD95- naive CD8+ T cells expressing CXCR3 (TNR3+). These receptors came from a human donor in good health. Some clones in this sample may be carry-over from other donors' samples.

The rearrangement links TRBV14 to TRBJ2-5; without DNA, the TCRdb call of TRBD1 cannot be checked. Per germline, CDR1 SGHDN and CDR2 FVKESK. The CDR3 contains 16 residues. CDR3 sequence reads: CASSTHRGFEGETQYF.

The gene calls are TRBV5-4 and TRBJ2-3; TCRdb returns TRBD2, unconfirmable since there is no DNA. CDR1 SGHNT and CDR2 YYREEE come from the germline V gene (reference sequence). This CDR3 has 18 amino acids. The CDR3 spells CASSLGLAGDYSTDTQYF. The full variable domain, rest sourced from reference TRBV5-4 and TRBJ2-3, is ETGVTQSPTHLIKTRGQQVTLRCSSQSGHNTVSWYQQALGQGPQFIFQYYREEENGRGNFPPRFSGLQFPNYSSELNVNALELDDSALYLCASSLGLAGDYSTDTQYFGPGTRLTVL.

The chain recombines TRBV28 with TRBJ2-1; the TRBD1 assignment by TCRdb is unverifiable without DNA. Looked up from germline, CDR1 is MDHEN and CDR2 is SYDVKM. CDR3 length equals 15 residues. The CDR3 loop is CASSFPGTQYNEQFF.

This rearrangement joins TRBV7-9 to TRBJ2-2. The CDR3 length is 11 residues. Germline V gene sequence: CDR1 SEHNR, CDR2 FQNEAQ (reference sequence). This CDR3 reads CAEGTTGELFF.

This CDR3 is CASRLDRGRRTEAFF. V and J are TRBV21-1 and TRBJ1-1; TCRdb's D call, TRBD1, is unchecked because there is no DNA. TRBV21-1 is tagged as a pseudogene. This CDR3 is built from 15 residues.

The genes are TRBV5-5 and TRBJ2-2. Germline V lookup: CDR1 SGHKS, CDR2 YYEKEE (reference sequence). This CDR3 region has 14 residues. The CDR3 is CASSLGPNTGELFF.

The V and J genes are TRBV28 and TRBJ2-1; TCRdb reports TRBD2, a call that lacks DNA to check it against. Per germline, CDR1 MDHEN and CDR2 SYDVKM. The CDR3 has 14 residues. The CDR3 reads CASAAGTTYNEQFF. The full variable domain, completed using reference TRBV28 and TRBJ2-1, is DVKVTQSSRYLVKRTGEKVFLECVQDMDHENMFWYRQDPGLGLRLIYFSYDVKMKEKGDIPEGYSVSREKKERFSLILESASTNQTSMYLCASAAGTTYNEQFFGPGTRLTVL.

The V gene is TRBV4-3, the J gene TRBJ2-7; TCRdb picks TRBD1, but there is no DNA to check that call. The CDR3 is made up of 13 amino acids. Germline lookup yields CDR1 LGHNA and CDR2 YSLEER. The CDR3 region is CASSQGVTYEQYF.

The chain employs TRBV7-9 and TRBJ1-2; TCRdb lists TRBD1, though no DNA is available to test this call. The CDR3 sequence is 12 residues long. Germline V gene data show CDR1 as SEHNR and CDR2 as FQNEAQ (reference sequence). The CDR3 region is CASSLDTDGYTF.

J is TRBJ2-5 and V is TRBV13; absent DNA, TCRdb's TRBD1 call cannot be checked. Per the germline V gene, CDR1 is PRHDT and CDR2 is FYEKMQ (reference sequence). The CDR3 has 14 residues. Here the CDR3 reads CASSPRQGPSTQYF.

The chain has TRBV19 and TRBJ1-2; the TCRdb D gene call, TRBD1, has no DNA to confirm it. This CDR3 spans 14 amino acids. Germline loops: CDR1 LNHDA, CDR2 SQIVND (reference sequence). The CDR3 protein is CASSLGTGAYGYTF.

The chain uses TRBV12-3 or TRBV12-4 and TRBJ1-1. The CDR3 has 12 amino acids. CDR3 protein: CASSLGALEAFF.

The V and J genes are TRBV29-1 and TRBJ2-1; TCRdb gives TRBD2 as the D gene, but with no DNA this cannot be confirmed. CDR1 and CDR2 (germline): SQVTM, ANQGSEA. The CDR3 runs 17 residues. The CDR3 region is CSVEGSGSVRPYNEQFF.

The CDR3 here is CASSRDTSYNEQFF. The chain links TRBV2 to TRBJ2-1; the TCRdb D gene call, TRBD1, has no DNA to confirm it. The germline V gene encodes CDR1 SNHLY and CDR2 FYNNEI. The CDR3 extends over 14 amino acids.

This chain connects TRBV28 to TRBJ2-1; the TRBD2 assignment by TCRdb is unverifiable without DNA. This CDR3 spans 16 amino acids. Germline CDR1 and CDR2: MDHEN and SYDVKM. Here the CDR3 reads CASSPRLAGIIYEQFF.

The gene calls are TRBV29-1 and TRBJ1-1; absent DNA, TCRdb's TRBD1 call cannot be checked. There are 11 residues in the CDR3. Germline CDR1 reads SQVTM; CDR2 reads ANQGSEA. CDR3 protein: CSVVRGSEAFF.

V is TRBV7-9 and J is TRBJ2-5; the D call of TRBD2 rests on TCRdb alone, since no DNA is present to check it. The length of the CDR3 is 13 residues. CDR1 SEHNR and CDR2 FQNEAQ come from the germline V gene (reference sequence). The CDR3: CASSPGLQETQYF. The variable domain in full, completed from reference TRBV7-9 and TRBJ2-5, reads DTGVSQNPRHKITKRGQNVTFRCDPISEHNRLYWYRQTLGQGPEFLTYFQNEAQLEKSRLLSDRFSAERPKGSFSTLEIQRTEQGDSAMYLCASSPGLQETQYFGPGTRLLVL.

This rearrangement joins TRBV7-9 to TRBJ2-7; TCRdb lists TRBD2, though no DNA is available to test this call. The CDR3 spans 13 residues. Germline lookup yields CDR1 SEHNR and CDR2 FQNEAQ (reference sequence). The CDR3 protein is CASSPAGAVEQYF.

The rearrangement joins TRBV5-4 to TRBJ2-5; TCRdb returns TRBD1, unconfirmable since there is no DNA. Germline CDR1 is SGHNT and CDR2 is YYREEE (reference sequence). The CDR3 runs to 15 residues. The CDR3 sequence: CASSAGQGQQETQYF.

The gene calls are TRBV9 and TRBJ2-3. The CDR3 contains 17 residues. Germline lookup yields CDR1 SGDLS and CDR2 YYNGEE. CDR3 amino acids: CASSAEFRTTSEDTQYF.

The gene calls are TRBV25-1 and TRBJ1-4. The CDR3 extends over 15 amino acids. CDR1 MGHDK and CDR2 SYGVNS come from the germline V gene. The CDR3 region is CASSAGISTNEKLFF. The full variable domain, rest sourced from reference TRBV25-1 and TRBJ1-4, is EADIYQTPRYLVIGTGKKITLECSQTMGHDKMYWYQQDPGMELHLIHYSYGVNSTEKGDLSSESTVSRIRTEHFPLTLESARPSHTSQYLCASSAGISTNEKLFFGSGTQLSVL.

The chain is built from TRBV7-8 and TRBJ2-7. The CDR3 spans 14 residues. The germline gives CDR1 SGHVS, CDR2 FQNEAQ. CDR3: CASSLSAFAYEQYF.

The chain joins TRBV2 to TRBJ2-7; there is no DNA to check the TCRdb D call of TRBD1. There are 16 residues in the CDR3. CDR1 is SNHLY and CDR2 is FYNNEI in the germline V gene. The CDR3 loop reads CASTQGDRWLGYEQYF.

The chain recombines TRBV7-9 with TRBJ2-1; there is no DNA to check the TCRdb D call of TRBD1. The CDR3 consists of 19 residues. From germline, CDR1 is SEHNR and CDR2 FQNEAQ (reference sequence). The CDR3 here is CASSDRPIGVQGSYNEQFF.

V is TRBV10-1 and J is TRBJ2-1; the TCRdb call, TRBD2, lacks DNA for checking. The CDR3 has 15 amino acids. The V gene's germline CDR1 is WNHNN and CDR2 SYGVQD (reference sequence). The CDR3: CASSELAGGGNEQFF.